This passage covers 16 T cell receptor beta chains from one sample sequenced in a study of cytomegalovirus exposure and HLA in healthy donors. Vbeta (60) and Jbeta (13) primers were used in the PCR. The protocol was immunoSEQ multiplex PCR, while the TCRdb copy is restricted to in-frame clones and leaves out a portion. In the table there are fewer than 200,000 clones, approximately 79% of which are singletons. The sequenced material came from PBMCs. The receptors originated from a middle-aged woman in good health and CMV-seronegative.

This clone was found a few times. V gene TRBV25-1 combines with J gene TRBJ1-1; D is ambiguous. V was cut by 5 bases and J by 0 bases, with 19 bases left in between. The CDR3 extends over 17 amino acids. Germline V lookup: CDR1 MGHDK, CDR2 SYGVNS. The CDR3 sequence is CASSSPSSGRMNTEAFF. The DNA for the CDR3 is TGTGCCAGCAGTTCTCCTTCTTCCGGGAGAATGAACACTGAAGCTTTCTTT.

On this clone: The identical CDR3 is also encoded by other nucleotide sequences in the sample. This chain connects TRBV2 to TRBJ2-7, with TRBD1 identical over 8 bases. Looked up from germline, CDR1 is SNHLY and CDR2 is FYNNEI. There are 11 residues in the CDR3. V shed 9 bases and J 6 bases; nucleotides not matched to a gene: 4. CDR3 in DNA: TGTGCCAGTAGAACAGGGGGCGAGCAGTACTTC. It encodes CASRTGGEQYF.

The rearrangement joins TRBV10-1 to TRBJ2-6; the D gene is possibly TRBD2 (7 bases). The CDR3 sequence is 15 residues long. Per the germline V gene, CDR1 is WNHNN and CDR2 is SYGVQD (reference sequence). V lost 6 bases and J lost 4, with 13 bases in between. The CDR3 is CASSLGGLGANVLTF. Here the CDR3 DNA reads TGCGCCAGCAGCCTCGGGGGGCTGGGGGCCAACGTCCTGACTTTC.

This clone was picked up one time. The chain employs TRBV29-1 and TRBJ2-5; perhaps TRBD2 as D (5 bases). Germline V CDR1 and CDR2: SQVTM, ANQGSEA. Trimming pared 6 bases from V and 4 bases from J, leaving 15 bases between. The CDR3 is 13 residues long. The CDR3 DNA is TGCAGCGTCTGCCGGACTCGCGGAGAGACCCAGTACTTC. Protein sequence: CSVCRTRGETQYF.

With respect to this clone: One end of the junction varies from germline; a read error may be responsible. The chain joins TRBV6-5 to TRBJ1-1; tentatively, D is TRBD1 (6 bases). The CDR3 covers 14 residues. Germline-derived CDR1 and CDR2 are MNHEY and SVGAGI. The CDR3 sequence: CASSYGTSNAEAFF. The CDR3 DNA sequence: TGTGCCAGCAGTTACGGGACATCGAACGCTGAAGCTTTCTTT.

The CDR3 DNA follows: TGTGCCTGGAGCTTCTCGACAGGGGGCAACACTGAAGCTTTCTTT. It yields the protein CAWSFSTGGNTEAFF. The V call is TRBV30, the J call TRBJ1-1; 10 bases are a match to TRBD1. After removal of 3 bases from V and 2 bases from J, the junction contained 6 bases not matched to a gene. CDR3 length: 15 amino acids. CDR1 GTSNPN and CDR2 SVGIG come from the germline V gene (reference sequence).

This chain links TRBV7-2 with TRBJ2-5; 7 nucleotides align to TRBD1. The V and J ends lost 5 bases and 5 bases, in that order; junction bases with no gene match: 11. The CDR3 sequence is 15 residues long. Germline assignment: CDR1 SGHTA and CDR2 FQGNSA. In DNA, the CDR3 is TGTGCCAGCAGCACCCAGACAGGGACCGCCGAGACCCAGTACTTC. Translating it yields CASSTQTGTAETQYF.

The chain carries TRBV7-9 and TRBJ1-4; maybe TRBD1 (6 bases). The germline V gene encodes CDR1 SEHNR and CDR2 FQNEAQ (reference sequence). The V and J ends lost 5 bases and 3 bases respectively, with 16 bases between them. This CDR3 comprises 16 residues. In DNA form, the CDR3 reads TGTGCCAGCAGCCCAGTAGGGGGGGCTGCTAATGAAAAACTGTTTTTT. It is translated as CASSPVGGAANEKLFF.

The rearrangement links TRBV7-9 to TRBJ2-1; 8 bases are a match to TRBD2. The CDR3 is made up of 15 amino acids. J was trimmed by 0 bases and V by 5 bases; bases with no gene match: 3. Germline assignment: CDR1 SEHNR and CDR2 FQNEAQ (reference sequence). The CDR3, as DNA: TGTGCCAGCAGCCCAGCGGGGGTCTCCTACAATGAGCAGTTCTTC. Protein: CASSPAGVSYNEQFF. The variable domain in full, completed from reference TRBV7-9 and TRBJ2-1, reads DTGVSQNPRHKITKRGQNVTFRCDPISEHNRLYWYRQTLGQGPEFLTYFQNEAQLEKSRLLSDRFSAERPKGSFSTLEIQRTEQGDSAMYLCASSPAGVSYNEQFFGPGTRLTVL.

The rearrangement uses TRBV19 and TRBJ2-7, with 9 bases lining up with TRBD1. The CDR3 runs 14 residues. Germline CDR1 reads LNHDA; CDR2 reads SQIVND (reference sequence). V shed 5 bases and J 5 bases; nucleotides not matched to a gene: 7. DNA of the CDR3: TGTGCCAGTAGTCAGACAGGGGGGATAAACGAGCAGTACTTC. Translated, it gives CASSQTGGINEQYF.

CDR3 in amino acids: CASSLYGTGEAFF. The CDR3, as DNA: TGTGCCAGCAGCTTATATGGGACAGGGGAAGCTTTCTTT. This chain links TRBV7-3 with TRBJ1-1, with 9 bases lining up with TRBD1. CDR1 and CDR2 from the germline V gene are SGHTA and FQGTGA. Losses at the gene ends were 2 bases for V and 8 bases for J; bases not matched to a gene: 3. The CDR3 totals 13 residues. Using reference TRBV7-3 and TRBJ1-1 for the parts outside the CDR3, the full variable domain is GAGVSQTPSNKVTEKGKYVELRCDPISGHTALYWYRQSLGQGPEFLIYFQGTGAADDSGLPNDRFFAVRPEGSVSTLKIQRTERGDSAVYLCASSLYGTGEAFFGQGTRLTVV.

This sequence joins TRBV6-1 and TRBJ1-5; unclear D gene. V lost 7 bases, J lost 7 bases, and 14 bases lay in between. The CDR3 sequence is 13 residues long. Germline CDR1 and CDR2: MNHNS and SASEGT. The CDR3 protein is CASTAHEGQPQHF. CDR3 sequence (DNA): TGTGCCAGCACGGCCCACGAGGGACAGCCCCAGCATTTT.

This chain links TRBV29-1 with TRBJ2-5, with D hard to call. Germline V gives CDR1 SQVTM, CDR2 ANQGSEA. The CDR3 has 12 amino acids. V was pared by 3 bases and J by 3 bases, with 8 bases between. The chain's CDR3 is CSVDGQEETQYF. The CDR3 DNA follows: TGCAGCGTTGATGGGCAGGAAGAGACCCAGTACTTC.

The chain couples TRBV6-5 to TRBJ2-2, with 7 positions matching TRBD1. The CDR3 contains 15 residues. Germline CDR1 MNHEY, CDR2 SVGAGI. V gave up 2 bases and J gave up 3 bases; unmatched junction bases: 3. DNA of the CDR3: TGTGCCAGCAGTTACGGGACAGAAGACACCGGGGAGCTGTTTTTT. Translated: CASSYGTEDTGELFF.

CDR3 residues: CASTLGGGNIQYF. Written as DNA, the CDR3 is TGTGCCAGCACCCTAGGGGGGGGAAACATTCAGTACTTC. V usage is TRBV2 and J usage is TRBJ2-4, with D possibly being TRBD2 (7 bases). The CDR3 totals 13 residues. The V gene's germline CDR1 is SNHLY and CDR2 FYNNEI. V gave up 7 bases and J gave up 6 bases, with 13 bases separating them.

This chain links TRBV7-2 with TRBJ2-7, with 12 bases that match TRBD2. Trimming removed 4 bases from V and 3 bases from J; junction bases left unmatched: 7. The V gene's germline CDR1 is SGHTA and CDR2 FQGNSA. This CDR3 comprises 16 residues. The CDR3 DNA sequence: TGTGCCAGCAGCTCTGGGACTAGCGGGCAACACTACGAGCAGTACTTC. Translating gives CASSSGTSGQHYEQYF.